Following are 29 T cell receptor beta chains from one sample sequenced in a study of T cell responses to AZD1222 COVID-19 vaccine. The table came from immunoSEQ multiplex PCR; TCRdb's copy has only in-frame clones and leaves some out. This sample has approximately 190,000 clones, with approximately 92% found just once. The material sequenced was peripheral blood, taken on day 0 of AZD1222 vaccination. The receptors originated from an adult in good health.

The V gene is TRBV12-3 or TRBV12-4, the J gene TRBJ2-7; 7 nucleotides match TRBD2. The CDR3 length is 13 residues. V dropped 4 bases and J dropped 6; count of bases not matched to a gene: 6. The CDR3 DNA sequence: TGTGCCAGCAGTTCGGGACTATATGGCGAGCAGTACTTC. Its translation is CASSSGLYGEQYF.

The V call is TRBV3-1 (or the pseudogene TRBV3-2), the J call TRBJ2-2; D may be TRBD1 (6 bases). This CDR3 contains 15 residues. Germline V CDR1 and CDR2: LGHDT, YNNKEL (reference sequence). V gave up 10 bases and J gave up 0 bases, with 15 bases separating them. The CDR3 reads CATKQGTANTGELFF. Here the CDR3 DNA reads TGTGCCACCAAACAGGGCACCGCGAACACCGGGGAGCTGTTTTTT.

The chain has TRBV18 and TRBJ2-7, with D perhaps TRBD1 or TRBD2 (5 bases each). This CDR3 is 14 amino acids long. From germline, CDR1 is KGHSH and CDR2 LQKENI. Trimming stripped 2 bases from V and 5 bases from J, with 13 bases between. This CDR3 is CASSPNQGANEQYF. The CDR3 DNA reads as TGTGCCAGCTCACCAAACCAGGGAGCAAACGAGCAGTACTTC.

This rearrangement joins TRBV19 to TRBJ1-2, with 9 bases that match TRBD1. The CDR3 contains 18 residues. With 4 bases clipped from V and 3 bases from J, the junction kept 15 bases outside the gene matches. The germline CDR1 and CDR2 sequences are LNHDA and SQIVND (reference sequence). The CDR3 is CASSTTGTGFSTYYGYTF. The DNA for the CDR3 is TGTGCCAGTAGTACCACCGGGACAGGGTTCTCTACCTACTATGGCTACACCTTC.

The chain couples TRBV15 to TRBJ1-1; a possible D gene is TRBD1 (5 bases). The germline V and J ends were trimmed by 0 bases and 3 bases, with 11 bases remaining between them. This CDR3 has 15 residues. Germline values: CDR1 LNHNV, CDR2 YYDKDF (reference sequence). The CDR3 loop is CATSRDLRGDTEAFF. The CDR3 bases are TGTGCCACCAGCAGAGATCTCCGGGGGGACACTGAAGCTTTCTTT. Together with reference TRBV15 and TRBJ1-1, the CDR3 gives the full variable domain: DAMVIQNPRYQVTQFGKPVTLSCSQTLNHNVMYWYQQKSSQAPKLLFHYYDKDFNNEADTPDNFQSRRPNTSFCFLDIRSPGLGDTAMYLCATSRDLRGDTEAFFGQGTRLTVV.

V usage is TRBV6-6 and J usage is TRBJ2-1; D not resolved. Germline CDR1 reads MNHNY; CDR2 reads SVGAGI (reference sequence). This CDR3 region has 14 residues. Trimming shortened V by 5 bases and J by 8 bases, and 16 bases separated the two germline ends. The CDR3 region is CASSTRTVVDEQFF. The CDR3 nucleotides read TGTGCCAGCAGTACTCGGACGGTGGTGGATGAGCAGTTCTTC.

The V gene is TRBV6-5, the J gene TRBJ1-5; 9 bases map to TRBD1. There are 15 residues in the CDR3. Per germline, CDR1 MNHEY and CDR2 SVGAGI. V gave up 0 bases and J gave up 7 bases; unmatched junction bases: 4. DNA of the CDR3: TGTGCCAGCAGTTACTCGGGGACAGGGAAACAGCCCCAGCATTTT. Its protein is CASSYSGTGKQPQHF.

CDR3 residues: CASRPTLPGHETYEQYF. The CDR3 DNA reads as TGTGCCAGCAGACCCACACTACCGGGACATGAAACCTACGAGCAGTACTTC. The rearrangement uses TRBV27 and TRBJ2-7; a weak D match, TRBD1 (6 bases). Per the germline V gene, CDR1 is MNHEY and CDR2 is SMNVEV (reference sequence). V was pared by 6 bases and J by 2 bases, with 23 bases between. This CDR3 contains 17 residues.

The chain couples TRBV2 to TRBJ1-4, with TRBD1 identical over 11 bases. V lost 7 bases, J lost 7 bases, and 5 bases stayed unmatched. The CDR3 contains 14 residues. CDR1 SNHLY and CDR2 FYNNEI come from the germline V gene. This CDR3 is CASTGQGASEKLFF. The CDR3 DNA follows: TGTGCCAGCACCGGACAGGGGGCTAGTGAAAAACTGTTTTTT.

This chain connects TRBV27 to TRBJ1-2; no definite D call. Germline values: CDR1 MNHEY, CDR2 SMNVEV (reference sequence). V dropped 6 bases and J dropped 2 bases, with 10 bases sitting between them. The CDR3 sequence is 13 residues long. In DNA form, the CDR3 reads TGTGCCAGCAGGCCCGACGGGAACTATGGCTACACCTTC. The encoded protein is CASRPDGNYGYTF.

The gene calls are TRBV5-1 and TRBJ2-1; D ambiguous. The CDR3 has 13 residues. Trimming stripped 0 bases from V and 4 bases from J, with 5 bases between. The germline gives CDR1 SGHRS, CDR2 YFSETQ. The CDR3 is CASSLGGYNEQFF. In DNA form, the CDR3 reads TGCGCCAGCAGCTTGGGCGGATACAATGAGCAGTTCTTC.

CDR3 in amino acids: CAISESSVGSRNTEAFF. The DNA for the CDR3 is TGTGCCATCAGTGAGTCGAGTGTGGGATCGCGGAACACTGAAGCTTTCTTT. The chain recombines TRBV10-3 with TRBJ1-1; D not resolved. The CDR3 loop spans 17 amino acids. Trimming took off 0 bases at V and 1 base at J, with 15 bases between the two ends. In germline, CDR1 is ENHRY, CDR2 SYGVKD.

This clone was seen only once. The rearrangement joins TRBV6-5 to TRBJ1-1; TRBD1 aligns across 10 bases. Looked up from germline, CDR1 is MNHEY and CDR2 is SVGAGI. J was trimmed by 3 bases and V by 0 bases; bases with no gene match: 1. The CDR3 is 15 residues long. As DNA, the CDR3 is TGTGCCAGCAGTTACTCCGGGACAGGGGACACTGAAGCTTTCTTT. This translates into CASSYSGTGDTEAFF.

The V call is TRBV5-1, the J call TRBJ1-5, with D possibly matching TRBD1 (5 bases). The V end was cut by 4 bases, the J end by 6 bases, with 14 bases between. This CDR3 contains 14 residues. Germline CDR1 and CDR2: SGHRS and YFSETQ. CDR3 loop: CASSPGGDRQPQHF. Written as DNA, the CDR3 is TGCGCCAGCAGCCCGGGGGGGGATCGTCAGCCCCAGCATTTT.

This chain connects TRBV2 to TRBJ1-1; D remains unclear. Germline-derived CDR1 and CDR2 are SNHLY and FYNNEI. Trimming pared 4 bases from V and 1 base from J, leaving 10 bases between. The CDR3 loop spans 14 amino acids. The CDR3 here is CASSVQLSNTEAFF. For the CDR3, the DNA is TGTGCCAGCAGTGTACAGCTGTCGAACACTGAAGCTTTCTTT.

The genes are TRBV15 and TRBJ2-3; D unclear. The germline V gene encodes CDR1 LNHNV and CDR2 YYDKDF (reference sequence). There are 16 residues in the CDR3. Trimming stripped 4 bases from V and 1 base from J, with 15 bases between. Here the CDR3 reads CATSTTDPWRTDTQYF. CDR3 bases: TGTGCCACCAGCACAACGGACCCTTGGCGCACAGATACGCAGTATTTT.

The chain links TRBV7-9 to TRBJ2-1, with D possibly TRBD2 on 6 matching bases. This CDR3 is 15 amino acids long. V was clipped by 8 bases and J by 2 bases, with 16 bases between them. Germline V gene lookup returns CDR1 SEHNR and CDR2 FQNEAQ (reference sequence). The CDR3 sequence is CASPPPGGTYNEQFF. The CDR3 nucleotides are TGTGCCAGCCCCCCGCCCGGGGGAACCTACAATGAGCAGTTCTTC.

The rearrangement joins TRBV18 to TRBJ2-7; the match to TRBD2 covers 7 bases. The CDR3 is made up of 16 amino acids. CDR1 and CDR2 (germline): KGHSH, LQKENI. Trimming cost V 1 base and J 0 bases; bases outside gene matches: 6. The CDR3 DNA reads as TGTGCCAGCTCACCACAGGGCGGGGGTAGCTCCTACGAGCAGTACTTC. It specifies CASSPQGGGSSYEQYF.

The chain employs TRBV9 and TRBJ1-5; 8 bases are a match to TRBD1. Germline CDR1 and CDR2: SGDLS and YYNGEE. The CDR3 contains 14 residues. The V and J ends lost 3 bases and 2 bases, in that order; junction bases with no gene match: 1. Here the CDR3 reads CASSETGGNQPQHF. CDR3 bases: TGTGCCAGCAGCGAGACAGGGGGCAATCAGCCCCAGCATTTT.

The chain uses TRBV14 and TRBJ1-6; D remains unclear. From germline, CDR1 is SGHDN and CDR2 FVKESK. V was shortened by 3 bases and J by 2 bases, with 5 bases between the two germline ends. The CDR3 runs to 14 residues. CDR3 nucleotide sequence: TGTGCCAGCAGCCAGAACACCTATAATTCACCCCTCCACTTT. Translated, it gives CASSQNTYNSPLHF.

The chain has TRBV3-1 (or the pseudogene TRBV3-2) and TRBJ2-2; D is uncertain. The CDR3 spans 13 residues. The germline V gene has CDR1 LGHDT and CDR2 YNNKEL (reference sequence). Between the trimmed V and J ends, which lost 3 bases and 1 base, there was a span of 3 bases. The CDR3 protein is CASSHLNTGELFF. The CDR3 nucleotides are TGTGCCAGCAGCCACTTGAACACCGGGGAGCTGTTTTTT.

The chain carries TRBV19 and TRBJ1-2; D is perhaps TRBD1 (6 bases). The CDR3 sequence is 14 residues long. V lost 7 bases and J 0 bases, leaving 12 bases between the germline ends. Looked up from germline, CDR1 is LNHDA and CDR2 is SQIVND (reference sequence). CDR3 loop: CASMGTMANYGYTF. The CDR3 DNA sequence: TGTGCCAGTATGGGGACAATGGCTAACTATGGCTACACCTTC.

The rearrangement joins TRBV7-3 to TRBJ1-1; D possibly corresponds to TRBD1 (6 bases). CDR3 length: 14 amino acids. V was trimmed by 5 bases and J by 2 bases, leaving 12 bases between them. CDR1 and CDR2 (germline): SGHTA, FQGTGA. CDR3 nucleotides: TGTGCCAGCAGCCAGGGGCGGGTTAACACTGAAGCTTTCTTT. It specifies CASSQGRVNTEAFF.

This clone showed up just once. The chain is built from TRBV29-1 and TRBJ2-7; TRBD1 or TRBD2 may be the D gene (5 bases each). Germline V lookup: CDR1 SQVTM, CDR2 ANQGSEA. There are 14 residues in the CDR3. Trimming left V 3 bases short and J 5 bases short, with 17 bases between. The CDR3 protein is CSVDSQVGVNEQYF. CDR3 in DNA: TGCAGCGTTGATTCCCAGGTGGGGGTCAACGAGCAGTACTTC.

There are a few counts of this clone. The CDR3 nucleotides read TGCGCCAGCAGCTTGGAAGGAGCTAATGAAAAACTGTTTTTT. Protein product: CASSLEGANEKLFF. The chain is built from TRBV5-1 and TRBJ1-4; D not certain. The CDR3 consists of 14 residues. The V end lost 0 bases, the J end lost 3 bases, and 6 bases lay between the germline ends. From germline, CDR1 is SGHRS and CDR2 YFSETQ. Based on the CDR3 plus reference TRBV5-1 and TRBJ1-4, the full variable domain is KAGVTQTPRYLIKTRGQQVTLSCSPISGHRSVSWYQQTPGQGLQFLFEYFSETQRNKGNFPGRFSGRQFSNSRSEMNVSTLELGDSALYLCASSLEGANEKLFFGSGTQLSVL.

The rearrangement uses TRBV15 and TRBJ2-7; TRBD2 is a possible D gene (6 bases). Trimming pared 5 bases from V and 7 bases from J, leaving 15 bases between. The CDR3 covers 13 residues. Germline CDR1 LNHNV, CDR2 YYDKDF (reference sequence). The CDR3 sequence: CATSPIRGLEQYF. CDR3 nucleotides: TGTGCCACCAGCCCTATCCGGGGGTTAGAGCAGTACTTC. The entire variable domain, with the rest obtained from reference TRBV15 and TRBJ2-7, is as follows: DAMVIQNPRYQVTQFGKPVTLSCSQTLNHNVMYWYQQKSSQAPKLLFHYYDKDFNNEADTPDNFQSRRPNTSFCFLDIRSPGLGDTAMYLCATSPIRGLEQYFGPGTRLTVT.

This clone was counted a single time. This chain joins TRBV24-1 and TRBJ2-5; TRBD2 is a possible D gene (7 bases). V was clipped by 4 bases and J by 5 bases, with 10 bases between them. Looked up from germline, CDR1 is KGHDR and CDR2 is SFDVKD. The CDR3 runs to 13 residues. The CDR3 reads CATSDGGLETQYF. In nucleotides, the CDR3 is TGTGCCACCAGTGACGGGGGGCTGGAGACCCAGTACTTC.

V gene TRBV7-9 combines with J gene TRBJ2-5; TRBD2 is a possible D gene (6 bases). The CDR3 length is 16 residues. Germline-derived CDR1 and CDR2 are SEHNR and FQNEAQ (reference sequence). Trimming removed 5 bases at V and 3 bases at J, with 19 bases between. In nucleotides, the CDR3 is TGTGCCAGCAGCCCCATGGGACTCGGGGGAAAAGAGACCCAGTACTTC. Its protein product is CASSPMGLGGKETQYF.

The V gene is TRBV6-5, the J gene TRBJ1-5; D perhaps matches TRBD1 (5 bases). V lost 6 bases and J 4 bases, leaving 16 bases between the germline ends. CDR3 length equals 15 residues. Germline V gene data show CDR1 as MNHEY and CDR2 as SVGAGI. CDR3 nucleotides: TGTGCCAGCAGGTTGGGGCCCTGGGGGAATCAGCCCCAGCATTTT. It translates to CASRLGPWGNQPQHF.